This T cell receptor beta chain was identified during a study of read filtering for tumor transcriptome and immune sequencing. Study results and limitations: IR-seq and RNA-seq agreed better without single-read clonotypes. Compared with RNA-seq, IR-seq gave much higher clonotype depth and reliability.

V gave up 4 bases and J gave up 4 bases, with 14 bases separating them. This CDR3 has 15 amino acids. The germline CDR1 and CDR2 sequences are MDHEN and SYDVKM. Regarding this clonotype: The antigen is not known.

This library used roughly 400 ng RNA and molecular barcoded adaptors spanning alpha/delta and beta/gamma chains. TCRdb reanalysed the reads using MiXCR and keeps one entry per CDR3 protein. This sample has about 50,000 distinct CDR3 sequences, with less than 20% found just once. Sequenced material: a population of CD138-negative cells sorted from bone marrow. The TCR was taken from a donor at least 40 years old with multiple myeloma. The rearrangement uses TRBV28 and TRBJ2-1; no clear D gene. CDR3 in DNA: TGTGCCAGCAGTTCAGGAGAGGAACTATACAATGAGCAGTTCTTC. Its protein product is CASSSGEELYNEQFF.